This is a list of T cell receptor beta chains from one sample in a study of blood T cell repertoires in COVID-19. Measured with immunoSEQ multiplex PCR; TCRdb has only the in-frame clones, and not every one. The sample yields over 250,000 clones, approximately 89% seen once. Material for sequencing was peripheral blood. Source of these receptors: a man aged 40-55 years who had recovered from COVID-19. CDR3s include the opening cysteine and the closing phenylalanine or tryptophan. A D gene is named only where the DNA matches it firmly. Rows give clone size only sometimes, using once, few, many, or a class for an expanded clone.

CDR3 protein: CATSRPPRGTGGAEAFF
CDR3 DNA: TGTGCCACCAGCAGACCACCTAGGGGGACGGGAGGGGCTGAAGCTTTCTTT
clone size: .
V gene: TRBV15
D gene: .
J gene: TRBJ1-1

CDR3 protein: CASSQDYSYGYTF
CDR3 DNA: TGTGCCAGCAGCCAAGACTACAGCTATGGCTACACCTTC
clone size: many
V gene: TRBV14
D gene: .
J gene: TRBJ1-2

CDR3 protein: CASSLEPSGALLQFF
CDR3 DNA: TGTGCCAGCAGCTTAGAGCCTAGCGGAGCCTTGCTGCAGTTCTTC
clone size: .
V gene: TRBV7-6
D gene: TRBD2
J gene: TRBJ2-1

CDR3 protein: CASSFLVGGTSNYGYTF
CDR3 DNA: TGTGCCAGCAGCTTCCTCGTCGGAGGGACCTCTAACTATGGCTACACCTTC
clone size: .
V gene: TRBV7-9
D gene: .
J gene: TRBJ1-2

CDR3 protein: CASSSGSFLRETQYF
CDR3 DNA: TGTGCCAGCAGTTCCGGGTCCTTTCTTCGGGAGACCCAGTACTTC
clone size: .
V gene: TRBV27
D gene: .
J gene: TRBJ2-5

CDR3 protein: CASSQGRGSGANVLTF
CDR3 DNA: TGTGCCAGCAGCCAGGGGAGGGGCTCTGGGGCCAACGTCCTGACTTTC
clone size: .
V gene: TRBV4-2
D gene: TRBD2
J gene: TRBJ2-6

CDR3 protein: CASSLAYGSYNEQFF
CDR3 DNA: TGTGCCAGCAGCTTAGCGTACGGCTCCTACAATGAGCAGTTCTTC
clone size: .
V gene: TRBV7-2
D gene: .
J gene: TRBJ2-1

CDR3 protein: CASSRLAGTTDTQYF
CDR3 DNA: TGTGCCAGCAGCAGACTAGCGGGAACCACAGATACGCAGTATTTT
clone size: .
V gene: TRBV6-2/TRBV6-3
D gene: TRBD2
J gene: TRBJ2-3

CDR3 protein: CASRSYEQFF
CDR3 DNA: TGTGCCAGCCGCAGTTATGAGCAGTTCTTC
clone size: few
V gene: TRBV5-8
D gene: .
J gene: TRBJ2-1

CDR3 protein: CASLGQGSSYEQYF
CDR3 DNA: TGTGCCAGCCTGGGACAGGGGAGCTCCTACGAGCAGTACTTC
clone size: .
V gene: TRBV18
D gene: TRBD1
J gene: TRBJ2-7

CDR3 protein: CASSADSANTEAFF
CDR3 DNA: TGTGCCAGCAGCGCGGACAGCGCGAACACTGAAGCTTTCTTT
clone size: once
V gene: TRBV9
D gene: .
J gene: TRBJ1-1

CDR3 protein: CASSMGLAPNEQFF
CDR3 DNA: TGTGCCAGCAGCATGGGACTAGCCCCCAATGAGCAGTTCTTC
clone size: .
V gene: TRBV2
D gene: TRBD2
J gene: TRBJ2-1

CDR3 protein: CASSYPRGVSFF
CDR3 DNA: TGCGCCAGCAGTTACCCCAGGGGGGTATCTTTCTTT
clone size: .
V gene: TRBV5-1
D gene: TRBD1
J gene: TRBJ1-1

CDR3 protein: CASSYPLGQGATGYTF
CDR3 DNA: TGTGCCAGCAGTTACCCACTTGGACAGGGGGCTACAGGCTACACCTTC
clone size: .
V gene: TRBV6-2/TRBV6-3
D gene: TRBD1
J gene: TRBJ1-2

CDR3 protein: CASSLETSGSTGELFF
CDR3 DNA: TGCGCCAGCAGCTTGGAGACTAGCGGGAGCACCGGGGAGCTGTTTTTT
clone size: .
V gene: TRBV5-1
D gene: TRBD2
J gene: TRBJ2-2

CDR3 protein: CASQGGGNQPQHF
CDR3 DNA: TGTGCCAGCCAAGGGGGGGGCAATCAGCCCCAGCATTTT
clone size: .
V gene: TRBV7-9
D gene: .
J gene: TRBJ1-5

CDR3 protein: CASSDRGGLYNEQFF
CDR3 DNA: TGTGCCAGCAGCGATCGGGGGGGCCTATACAATGAGCAGTTCTTC
clone size: .
V gene: TRBV3-1/TRBV3-2
D gene: TRBD2
J gene: TRBJ2-1

CDR3 protein: CASSSRQGPGNTIYF
CDR3 DNA: TGTGCCAGCAGTTCCAGACAGGGACCTGGAAACACCATATATTTT
clone size: few
V gene: TRBV27
D gene: TRBD1
J gene: TRBJ1-3

CDR3 protein: CASSVEVGGFSTDTQYF
CDR3 DNA: TGTGCCAGCAGCGTCGAGGTGGGGGGGTTTAGCACAGATACGCAGTATTTT
clone size: .
V gene: TRBV9
D gene: TRBD2
J gene: TRBJ2-3

CDR3 protein: CTSSHARFRETQYF
CDR3 DNA: TGCACCAGCAGCCATGCTCGGTTCCGGGAGACCCAGTACTTC
clone size: .
V gene: TRBV1
D gene: .
J gene: TRBJ2-5

CDR3 protein: CATSNAGFGNTIYF
CDR3 DNA: TGTGCCACCAGCAACGCGGGGTTTGGAAACACCATATATTTT
clone size: .
V gene: TRBV15
D gene: .
J gene: TRBJ1-3

CDR3 protein: CASSYSLAGGVQFF
CDR3 DNA: TGTGCCAGCAGTTACTCACTAGCGGGGGGGGTCCAGTTCTTC
clone size: .
V gene: TRBV6-2/TRBV6-3
D gene: TRBD2
J gene: TRBJ2-1

CDR3 protein: CATHPQRGNQPQHF
CDR3 DNA: TGTGCCACCCATCCTCAACGCGGCAATCAGCCCCAGCATTTT
clone size: .
V gene: TRBV19
D gene: .
J gene: TRBJ1-5

CDR3 protein: CASSESKKIRIMLAGAYEQYF
CDR3 DNA: TGCGCCAGCAGTGAGTCTAAGAAAATCCGTATAATGTTGGCGGGGGCCTACGAGCAGTACTTC
clone size: once
V gene: TRBV10-1
D gene: TRBD2
J gene: TRBJ2-7

CDR3 protein: CASSPGQGVTGELFF
CDR3 DNA: TGTGCCAGCAGCCCGGGACAGGGGGTCACCGGGGAGCTGTTTTTT
clone size: .
V gene: TRBV11-3
D gene: TRBD1
J gene: TRBJ2-2

CDR3 protein: CASSLAQGLKYEQFF
CDR3 DNA: TGTGCCAGCAGCTTAGCGCAGGGGCTTAAATATGAGCAGTTCTTC
clone size: .
V gene: TRBV7-2
D gene: .
J gene: TRBJ2-1

CDR3 protein: CASSWEGQGSGNTIYF
CDR3 DNA: TGCGCCAGCAGCTGGGAGGGACAGGGCTCAGGAAACACCATATATTTT
clone size: .
V gene: TRBV5-1
D gene: TRBD1
J gene: TRBJ1-3

CDR3 protein: CASSLVAGTTYNEQFF
CDR3 DNA: TGCGCCAGCAGCTTGGTCGCGGGGACGACTTACAATGAGCAGTTCTTC
clone size: .
V gene: TRBV5-1
D gene: .
J gene: TRBJ2-1

CDR3 protein: CASSLEGQGMWNTEAFF
CDR3 DNA: TGCGCCAGCAGCTTGGAGGGACAGGGGATGTGGAACACTGAAGCTTTCTTT
clone size: .
V gene: TRBV5-1
D gene: TRBD1
J gene: TRBJ1-1

CDR3 protein: CASSIDWAGSRYGYTF
CDR3 DNA: TGTGCCAGTAGTATAGATTGGGCAGGCTCTCGGTATGGCTACACCTTC
clone size: .
V gene: TRBV19
D gene: .
J gene: TRBJ1-2

CDR3 protein: CASSLGPSGSWSYEQYF
CDR3 DNA: TGTGCCAGCAGCTTAGGCCCGAGCGGGAGCTGGAGCTACGAGCAGTACTTC
clone size: .
V gene: TRBV7-9
D gene: TRBD2
J gene: TRBJ2-7

CDR3 protein: CASRKDREGRWYGYTF
CDR3 DNA: TGTGCCAGTAGGAAGGACAGGGAAGGACGATGGTATGGCTACACCTTC
clone size: .
V gene: TRBV19
D gene: TRBD1
J gene: TRBJ1-2

CDR3 protein: CASSLGALHSSIGSNQPQHF
CDR3 DNA: TGTGCCAGCAGCTTAGGGGCCTTACACTCCTCTATCGGAAGCAATCAGCCCCAGCATTTT
clone size: .
V gene: TRBV7-8
D gene: .
J gene: TRBJ1-5

CDR3 protein: CSVLKRLAAPPNEQFF
CDR3 DNA: TGCAGCGTCCTAAAGAGACTAGCGGCTCCCCCCAATGAGCAGTTCTTC
clone size: .
V gene: TRBV29-1
D gene: TRBD2
J gene: TRBJ2-1

CDR3 protein: CASSLTRGGIQETQYF
CDR3 DNA: TGTGCCAGCAGCTTAACTCGCGGGGGCATACAAGAGACCCAGTACTTC
clone size: .
V gene: TRBV7-2
D gene: .
J gene: TRBJ2-5

CDR3 protein: CASSLIPGGRGYTF
CDR3 DNA: TGTGCCAGCAGCTTAATCCCAGGGGGCAGAGGCTACACCTTC
clone size: .
V gene: TRBV11-2
D gene: TRBD1
J gene: TRBJ1-2

CDR3 protein: CASSRQGSYGYTF
CDR3 DNA: TGTGCCAGCAGTAGACAGGGTTCCTATGGCTACACCTTC
clone size: once
V gene: TRBV6-2/TRBV6-3
D gene: TRBD1
J gene: TRBJ1-2

CDR3 protein: CASRPGTGGTKTQYF
CDR3 DNA: TGTGCCAGCAGACCAGGGACAGGGGGCACGAAAACCCAGTACTTC
clone size: .
V gene: TRBV2
D gene: TRBD1
J gene: TRBJ2-5

CDR3 protein: CASSPYSSGANVLTF
CDR3 DNA: TGTGCCAGCAGCCCCTACAGCTCTGGGGCCAACGTCCTGACTTTC
clone size: .
V gene: TRBV5-8
D gene: .
J gene: TRBJ2-6

CDR3 protein: CASSQETGVGWGEQFF
CDR3 DNA: TGTGCCAGCAGCCAAGAAACAGGGGTAGGCTGGGGTGAGCAGTTCTTC
clone size: .
V gene: TRBV3-1/TRBV3-2
D gene: TRBD1
J gene: TRBJ2-1